This T cell receptor beta chain stems from a study of blood T cell repertoires in COVID-19. For the study at large: Samples came from the United States, Italy and Spain, spanning acute and convalescent COVID-19. The analysed material was cDNA or gDNA that came from T cells, B-cell-depleted T cells, or PBMCs.

Assay: immunoSEQ multiplex PCR; the TCRdb copy retains only in-frame clones and omits some. The table shows tens of thousands of clones, with 70% to 85% occurring only once. The specimen sequenced was peripheral blood. This TCR was sampled from a woman aged 55 to 70 with acute or convalescent COVID-19.

The CDR3 coding sequence is TGTGCCAGCAGCTTAGCGTCAGGGGGCGCGTCCTACGAGCAGTACTTC. It is translated as CASSLASGGASYEQYF. V and J are TRBV7-2 and TRBJ2-7, with TRBD1 matching over 8 bases. The CDR3 sequence is 16 residues long. Per germline, CDR1 SGHTA and CDR2 FQGNSA. V shed 0 bases, J shed 1 base, and the junction held 5 bases outside the gene matches.